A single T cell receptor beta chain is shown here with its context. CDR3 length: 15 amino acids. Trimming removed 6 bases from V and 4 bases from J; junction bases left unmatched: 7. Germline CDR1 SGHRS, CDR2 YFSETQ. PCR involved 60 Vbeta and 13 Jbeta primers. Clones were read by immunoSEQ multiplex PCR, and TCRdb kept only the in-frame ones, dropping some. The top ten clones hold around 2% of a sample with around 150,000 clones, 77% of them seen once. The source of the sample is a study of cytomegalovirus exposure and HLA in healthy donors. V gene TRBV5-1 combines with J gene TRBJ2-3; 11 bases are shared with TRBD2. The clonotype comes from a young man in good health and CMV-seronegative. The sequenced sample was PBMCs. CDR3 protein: CASTYTSGSADTQYF. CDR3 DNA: TGCGCCAGCACCTATACTAGCGGGAGTGCAGATACGCAGTATTTT.